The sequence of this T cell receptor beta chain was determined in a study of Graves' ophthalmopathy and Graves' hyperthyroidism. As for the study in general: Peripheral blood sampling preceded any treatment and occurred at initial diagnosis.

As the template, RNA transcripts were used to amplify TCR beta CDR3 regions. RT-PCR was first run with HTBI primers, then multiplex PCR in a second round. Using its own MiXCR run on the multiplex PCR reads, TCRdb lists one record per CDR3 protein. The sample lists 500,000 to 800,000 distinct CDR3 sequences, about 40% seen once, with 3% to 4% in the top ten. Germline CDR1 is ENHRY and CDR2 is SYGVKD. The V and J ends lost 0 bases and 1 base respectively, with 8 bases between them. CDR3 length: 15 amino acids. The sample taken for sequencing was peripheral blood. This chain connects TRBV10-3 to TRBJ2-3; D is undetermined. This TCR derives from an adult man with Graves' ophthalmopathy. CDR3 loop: CAISESPRGTDTQYF. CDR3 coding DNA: TGTGCCATCAGTGAGTCGCCTCGGGGCACAGATACGCAGTATTTT.